This T cell receptor beta chain stems from a study of post-analysis software for immune sequencing data (dated by TCRdb to the mid-2010s). Background on the whole study: Recorded disease courses included relapsing-remitting, secondary progressive and progressive-relapsing multiple sclerosis, with some patients lacking subtype annotation. The patient repertoires were compared against 10 to 12 previously published healthy control repertoires obtained from donors aged roughly 6 to 28 years. A subset of samples was prepared in parallel using single-end sample barcoding, then pooled and co-amplified after Illumina adapter ligation.

To demonstrate the VDJtools post-analysis software, the study profiled TCR beta repertoires from the peripheral blood of about 13 young patients with multiple sclerosis. The multiple sclerosis patients were children and adolescents ranging in age from 6 to 15 years. Counted from cysteine to phenylalanine, this CDR3 has 13 amino acids. This entry keeps only the CDR3 DNA: 39 bases, framed from base 1. CDR1 and CDR2, per the germline V gene, are SQVTM and ANQGSEA. V has 7 bases trimmed and J has 5 bases trimmed; junction bases matching no gene number 6. This clonotype turned up a few times. Its antigen specificity is not known. Base qualities were left out, and no much larger clone turns up one base away. Beyond this particular receptor, the publication reports: The control group was slightly older than the multiple sclerosis patient group. A handful of TRBV segments, including TRBV5-6, TRBV5-1 and TRBV20-1, were significantly more frequent in patients than controls. When samples were clustered directly using the F measure, samples prepared in the same batch co-clustered strongly, which prompted a batch-effect correction. Normalized Chao1 diversity was significantly lower in multiple sclerosis patients than controls, suggesting substantial peripheral T-cell clonal expansion.

Library creation used PCR. Data came from an Illumina HiSeq 2500. Unique molecular identifiers were incorporated into TCR beta cDNA libraries to reduce PCR and sequencing biases. Per 1 to 10 million input T cells, approximately 500,000 cDNA molecules were obtained, such that each molecule approximated one T cell. The patient libraries were prepared and sequenced using the same protocol as the earlier healthy control dataset. Within a given batch, samples were prepared together, multiplexed and sequenced on the same HiSeq lane. The study's own analysis went as follows. MIGEC handled the raw barcoded reads, throwing out single-read molecular identifier groups before consensus assembly and CDR3 extraction. Clonotype tables were post-analysed with VDJtools, normalizing diversity by down-sampling all datasets to the smallest sample size. Repertoire overlap clustering matched CDR3 amino acid but not nucleotide sequences to correct batch-related cross-sample contamination. TCRdb ran its own pipeline on the public reads, namely fastp trimming at Q25 and MiXCR clone calling, and kept in-frame beta chains. Under each unique CDR3 protein, matching rows form one entry showing the most common genes and DNA. These V and J calls originate from TCRdb's pipeline instead of the authors' own analysis. In all, the sample holds 380,000 or so distinct CDR3 sequences, and roughly 30% of those were seen once. In total, the top ten clones hold 13% of the sample.

The receptor comes from a girl aged 5 to 17 with multiple sclerosis. The chain was built from TRBV29-1 and TRBJ2-1; 9 central nucleotides agree with TRBD1. The sequenced material came from blood. CDR3 sequence: CSATGGAHNEQFF. The nucleotide sequence reads TGCAGCGCTACAGGGGGCGCGCACAATGAGCAGTTCTTC.